One sample yielded the 29 T cell receptor beta chains listed below, sequenced in a study of cytotoxic CD8 clonotypes in ibrutinib-treated CLL. This table comes from immunoSEQ multiplex PCR, and its TCRdb copy is limited to in-frame clones, with some not included. The table has roughly 130,000 clones, less than 95% seen once. The sequencing used PBMCs, collected after 12 months of ibrutinib treatment. The source of these receptors is a human donor with chronic lymphocytic leukemia.

J is TRBJ2-1 and V is TRBV5-1; 7 bases fit TRBD2. The CDR3 sequence is 17 residues long. V shed 4 bases, J shed 2 bases, and the junction held 12 bases outside the gene matches. Germline lookup yields CDR1 SGHRS and CDR2 YFSETQ. CDR3 DNA: TGCGCCAGCAGCCCGTCCGTGAGCGGGATGGCCTACAATGAGCAGTTCTTC. It encodes CASSPSVSGMAYNEQFF.

This chain joins TRBV5-6 and TRBJ1-2; 8 bases are a match to TRBD1. Germline V gene data show CDR1 as SGHDT and CDR2 as YYEEEE. This CDR3 spans 14 amino acids. V shed 4 bases, J shed 3 bases, and the junction held 5 bases outside the gene matches. The CDR3 spells CASSPGQGDYGYTF. CDR3 nucleotides: TGTGCCAGCAGCCCTGGACAGGGCGACTATGGCTACACCTTC. Based on the CDR3 plus reference TRBV5-6 and TRBJ1-2, the full variable domain is DAGVTQSPTHLIKTRGQQVTLRCSPKSGHDTVSWYQQALGQGPQFIFQYYEEEERQRGNFPDRFSGHQFPNYSSELNVNALLLGDSALYLCASSPGQGDYGYTFGSGTRLTVV.

This clone was detected once. In the same sample, other DNA sequences code for this CDR3. The J gene is TRBJ2-7, the V gene TRBV2; D call uncertain. This CDR3 comprises 11 residues. V was shortened by 8 bases and J by 2 bases, with 7 bases between the two germline ends. Germline CDR1 SNHLY, CDR2 FYNNEI. CDR3 protein: CASSGPYEQYF. The CDR3 DNA sequence: TGTGCCAGCTCCGGCCCCTACGAGCAGTACTTC.

The chain's CDR3 is CASSQGVNTEAFF. The CDR3 DNA follows: TGTGCCAGCAGCCAAGGAGTGAACACTGAAGCTTTCTTT. The chain couples TRBV16 to TRBJ1-1; D remains ambiguous. The CDR3 is made up of 13 amino acids. CDR1 KGHSY and CDR2 FQNENV come from the germline V gene. V was shortened by 2 bases and J by 0 bases, with 4 bases between the two germline ends. The full variable domain, completed using reference TRBV16 and TRBJ1-1, is GEEVAQTPKHLVRGEGQKAKLYCAPIKGHSYVFWYQQVLKNEFKFLISFQNENVFDETGMPKERFSAKCLPNSPCSLEIQATKLEDSAVYFCASSQGVNTEAFFGQGTRLTVV.

This chain joins TRBV7-9 and TRBJ2-2, with TRBD2 identical over 12 bases. J was trimmed by 3 bases and V by 5 bases; bases with no gene match: 4. From germline, CDR1 is SEHNR and CDR2 FQNEAQ (reference sequence). CDR3 size: 16 residues. In nucleotides, the CDR3 is TGTGCCAGCAGCCCCCCTAGCGGGAGGGACACCGGGGAGCTGTTTTTT. Its protein is CASSPPSGRDTGELFF.

This rearrangement joins TRBV28 to TRBJ1-1; D ambiguous. V lost 3 bases, J lost 10 bases, and 12 bases lay in between. The CDR3 sequence is 12 residues long. CDR1 and CDR2 from the germline V gene are MDHEN and SYDVKM. In DNA, the CDR3 is TGTGCCAGCAGTTTGAGAGGGTTCATAGCTTTCTTT. It yields the protein CASSLRGFIAFF.

This rearrangement joins TRBV19 to TRBJ2-7; 7 bases are shared with TRBD1. This CDR3 has 15 amino acids. V dropped 4 bases and J dropped 3; count of bases not matched to a gene: 9. Germline V gene sequence: CDR1 LNHDA, CDR2 SQIVND (reference sequence). The CDR3, as DNA: TGTGCCAGTAGTACCTATCGACAGGGAATCTACGAGCAGTACTTC. Encoded protein: CASSTYRQGIYEQYF. The full variable domain, completed using reference TRBV19 and TRBJ2-7, is DGGITQSPKYLFRKEGQNVTLSCEQNLNHDAMYWYRQDPGQGLRLIYYSQIVNDFQKGDIAEGYSVSREKKESFPLTVTSAQKNPTAFYLCASSTYRQGIYEQYFGPGTRLTVT.

The chain employs TRBV6-6 and TRBJ2-7; D remains ambiguous. V was shortened by 2 bases and J by 4 bases, with 12 bases between the two germline ends. The CDR3 contains 14 residues. Germline loops: CDR1 MNHNY, CDR2 SVGAGI (reference sequence). The CDR3 is CASSYIAREYEQYF. As DNA, the CDR3 is TGTGCCAGCAGTTACATTGCCCGTGAGTACGAGCAGTACTTC.

This clone was recorded once. The genes are TRBV19 and TRBJ1-5; possibly TRBD1 for D (6 bases). Germline V gene data show CDR1 as LNHDA and CDR2 as SQIVND (reference sequence). V was cut by 6 bases and J by 12 bases, with 15 bases left in between. The length of the CDR3 is 12 residues. The chain's CDR3 is CASSPRDTDQHF. DNA of the CDR3: TGTGCCAGTAGCCCCCGGGACACGGACCAGCATTTT.

The chain links TRBV18 to TRBJ1-1; 9 nucleotides align to TRBD1. The ends lost 4 bases at V and 1 base at J; junction bases unmatched: 4. Per the germline V gene, CDR1 is KGHSH and CDR2 is LQKENI. CDR3 length: 15 residues. The DNA for the CDR3 is TGTGCCAGCTCACTCGGGACAGGGCGGAACACTGAAGCTTTCTTT. This encodes CASSLGTGRNTEAFF.

For this clone: This specimen includes other DNA sequences encoding the same CDR3. The CDR3: CASSLGAYEQYF. CDR3 sequence (DNA): TGCGCCAGCAGCTTGGGAGCCTACGAGCAGTACTTC. The chain couples TRBV5-1 to TRBJ2-7; D unclear. The CDR3 covers 12 residues. With 0 bases removed from V and 2 bases from J, the gap between germline ends came to 3 bases. CDR1 is SGHRS, CDR2 YFSETQ, per germline.

The chain uses TRBV15 and TRBJ1-2; D gene uncertain. Germline assignment: CDR1 LNHNV and CDR2 YYDKDF (reference sequence). The CDR3 is 17 residues long. V gave up 3 bases and J gave up 0 bases, with 17 bases separating them. CDR3: CATSSPFPKDSNYGYTF. The CDR3 bases are TGTGCCACCAGCAGTCCTTTTCCGAAGGATTCTAACTATGGCTACACCTTC.

As concerns this clone: An end of the junction differs from the germline gene, which may be a read error. The gene calls are TRBV28 and TRBJ1-5, with D perhaps matching TRBD1 (5 bases). CDR3 length equals 12 residues. Germline V gene data show CDR1 as MDHEN and CDR2 as SYDVKM. Written as DNA, the CDR3 is TGTGCCAGCAGTCGCAGGGTTCAGCCCCCGCATTTT. The encoded protein is CASSRRVQPPHF.

This CDR3 is CASGDTQYF. Written as DNA, the CDR3 is TGTGCCAGCGGGGATACGCAGTATTTT. The J gene is TRBJ2-3, the V gene TRBV2, with D hard to call. Per the germline V gene, CDR1 is SNHLY and CDR2 is FYNNEI. The CDR3 consists of 9 residues. Trimming left V 8 bases short and J 6 bases short, with 3 bases between. The full variable domain, in which reference TRBV2 and TRBJ2-3 provide the parts outside the CDR3, is EPEVTQTPSHQVTQMGQEVILRCVPISNHLYFYWYRQILGQKVEFLVSFYNNEISEKSEIFDDQFSVERPDGSNFTLKIRSTKLEDSAMYFCASGDTQYFGPGTRLTVL.

The count of this clone is one. The chain carries TRBV9 and TRBJ2-1, with TRBD2 matching over 11 bases. V was clipped by 4 bases and J by 8 bases; unmatched bases: 8. The CDR3 is made up of 15 amino acids. Looked up from germline, CDR1 is SGDLS and CDR2 is YYNGEE. Here the CDR3 DNA reads TGTGCCAGCAGCCACTCTGGACTAGCGGGTTATGAGCAGTTCTTC. Translated, it gives CASSHSGLAGYEQFF.

V is TRBV5-1 and J is TRBJ2-1, with 10 bases aligning to TRBD2. The V segment lost 6 bases and the J segment 0 bases; nucleotides outside the gene matches: 6. The CDR3 sequence is 16 residues long. The germline V gene has CDR1 SGHRS and CDR2 YFSETQ. In DNA, the CDR3 is TGCGCCAGCATCCAGGGACTAGCGAGCTCCTACAATGAGCAGTTCTTC. It yields the protein CASIQGLASSYNEQFF.

V gene TRBV7-9 combines with J gene TRBJ2-2; D unclear. The CDR3 spans 14 residues. Trimming removed 6 bases from V and 0 bases from J, with 8 bases in between. From germline, CDR1 is SEHNR and CDR2 FQNEAQ (reference sequence). CDR3 sequence: CASRSTTNTGELFF. The CDR3 coding sequence is TGTGCCAGCAGGTCTACTACGAACACCGGGGAGCTGTTTTTT.

The V and J genes are TRBV10-3 and TRBJ1-5, with unresolved D. The germline CDR1 and CDR2 sequences are ENHRY and SYGVKD. V was shortened by 0 bases and J by 3 bases, with 6 bases between the two germline ends. The CDR3 spans 14 residues. The CDR3 is CAISESTDNQPQHF. DNA for the CDR3: TGTGCCATCAGTGAGTCGACGGACAATCAGCCCCAGCATTTT.

This chain uses TRBV28 with TRBJ2-1; 8 positions agree with TRBD2. This CDR3 contains 15 residues. Germline trimming cut 3 bases from V and 3 bases from J; bases unmatched to any gene: 4. Germline values: CDR1 MDHEN, CDR2 SYDVKM. This CDR3 reads CASSFSGNHYNEQFF. The CDR3 DNA sequence: TGTGCCAGCAGTTTTAGCGGGAACCACTACAATGAGCAGTTCTTC.

This clone was detected once. The V gene is TRBV7-3, the J gene TRBJ2-5; tentative D call: TRBD2 (6 bases). Germline V gene sequence: CDR1 SGHTA, CDR2 FQGTGA. V lost 2 bases to trimming and J lost 1 base, with 14 bases between them. The CDR3 is 16 residues long. The CDR3 region has the DNA TGTGCCAGCAGCTTACTCGGGAGATCCTTCCAAGAGACCCAGTACTTC. Its protein product is CASSLLGRSFQETQYF.

V and J are TRBV28 and TRBJ2-1, with 10 positions matching TRBD2. The CDR3 is 18 residues long. Germline lookup yields CDR1 MDHEN and CDR2 SYDVKM. Trimming at V came to 5 bases and at J to 8 bases, leaving 18 bases not matched to a gene. The CDR3 region has the DNA TGTGCCAGCAGTCCGACCCCCGGTGTGGCTAGCGGGAGCTATGAGCAGTTCTTC. Protein sequence: CASSPTPGVASGSYEQFF.

The rearrangement links TRBV2 to TRBJ2-6, with D uncertain. Between the trimmed V and J ends, which lost 3 bases and 3 bases, there was a span of 6 bases. This CDR3 has 14 amino acids. CDR1 SNHLY and CDR2 FYNNEI come from the germline V gene. CDR3 sequence: CASSERSGANVLTF. In DNA form, the CDR3 reads TGTGCCAGCAGTGAGAGAAGTGGGGCCAACGTCCTGACTTTC.

This sequence joins TRBV2 and TRBJ2-3; 15 nucleotides align to TRBD2. V was clipped by 7 bases and J by 4 bases; unmatched bases: 9. The CDR3 has 17 residues. Germline V CDR1 and CDR2: SNHLY, FYNNEI. CDR3 DNA sequence: TGTGCCAGCATTCCGGGACTAGCGGGAGGAACCCCAGATACGCAGTATTTT. This encodes CASIPGLAGGTPDTQYF.

This sequence joins TRBV5-1 and TRBJ2-1, with unresolved D. The V gene lost 1 base and the J gene lost 0 bases, with 11 bases spanning the gap. The CDR3 runs 16 residues. Germline loops: CDR1 SGHRS, CDR2 YFSETQ. CDR3 DNA: TGCGCCAGCAGCTTGCTTGCCCCGAGCTCCTACAATGAGCAGTTCTTC. It specifies CASSLLAPSSYNEQFF. The full variable domain, rest sourced from reference TRBV5-1 and TRBJ2-1, is KAGVTQTPRYLIKTRGQQVTLSCSPISGHRSVSWYQQTPGQGLQFLFEYFSETQRNKGNFPGRFSGRQFSNSRSEMNVSTLELGDSALYLCASSLLAPSSYNEQFFGPGTRLTVL.

This chain connects TRBV19 to TRBJ2-7; 9 positions match TRBD1. The germline V gene encodes CDR1 LNHDA and CDR2 SQIVND (reference sequence). Unmatched junction bases numbered 10, after V lost 5 bases and J lost 2 bases. The CDR3 is made up of 16 amino acids. Here the CDR3 DNA reads TGTGCCAGTAGTCTACAGGGGGCCCGTAAACCCTACGAGCAGTACTTC. Its protein product is CASSLQGARKPYEQYF.

The V call is TRBV30, the J call TRBJ2-5; no definite D call. Germline CDR1 reads GTSNPN; CDR2 reads SVGIG (reference sequence). The CDR3 is 12 residues long. The germline V and J ends were trimmed by 5 bases and 5 bases, with 12 bases remaining between them. DNA for the CDR3: TGTGCCTGGGGACCAAGTGGGGAGACCCAGTACTTC. As protein: CAWGPSGETQYF.

This clone came up once. V gene TRBV9 combines with J gene TRBJ2-3, with 14 bases lining up with TRBD2. The CDR3 contains 16 residues. V shed 5 bases, J shed 6 bases, and the junction held 8 bases outside the gene matches. Germline CDR1 reads SGDLS; CDR2 reads YYNGEE. The CDR3 spells CASSRMTSGRADTQYF. The CDR3, as DNA: TGTGCCAGCAGTCGTATGACTAGCGGGAGGGCCGATACGCAGTATTTT.

This clone was recorded only once. The CDR3 spells CASATGGRPETQYF. The CDR3 DNA reads as TGTGCCAGCGCAACAGGAGGCCGGCCGGAGACCCAGTACTTC. This rearrangement joins TRBV6-6 to TRBJ2-5; possibly TRBD1 or TRBD2 for D (5 bases each). Germline V gene lookup returns CDR1 MNHNY and CDR2 SVGAGI (reference sequence). This CDR3 contains 14 residues. The germline V and J ends were trimmed by 8 bases and 5 bases, with 18 bases remaining between them.

The J gene is TRBJ2-2, the V gene TRBV4-3, with 8 bases aligning to TRBD2. Unmatched junction bases numbered 4, after V lost 6 bases and J lost 1 base. CDR1 is LGHNA and CDR2 is YSLEER in the germline V gene. The CDR3 runs to 15 residues. CDR3 residues: CASRIAGGNTGELFF. The CDR3 nucleotides are TGCGCCAGCAGAATTGCGGGAGGGAACACCGGGGAGCTGTTTTTT.